This paragraph reports one T cell receptor beta chain. Antigen specificity is unknown. In the PCR, 60 Vbeta and 13 Jbeta primers were used. Assay: immunoSEQ multiplex PCR; the TCRdb copy retains only in-frame clones and omits some. The sample lists about 190,000 clones; roughly 74% were seen once. Germline V CDR1 and CDR2: SEHNR, FQNEAQ (reference sequence). V lost 4 bases, J lost 4 bases, and 16 bases lay in between. The CDR3 length is 15 residues. The entry originates in a study of cytomegalovirus exposure and HLA in healthy donors. Study overall: Inside one of the first data releases sat around 85 million unique TCRs taken from HLA-typed donors.

Whole-study findings and limits: Information on immune exposure was restricted to one variable (CMV serostatus).

J is TRBJ1-2 and V is TRBV7-9; no clear D. The receptor comes from a woman in her 30s in good health and CMV-seropositive. Sequencing input: PBMCs. This CDR3 is CASSYGSPALYGYTF. The CDR3 DNA is TGTGCCAGCAGCTACGGGTCCCCGGCTCTCTATGGCTACACCTTC.